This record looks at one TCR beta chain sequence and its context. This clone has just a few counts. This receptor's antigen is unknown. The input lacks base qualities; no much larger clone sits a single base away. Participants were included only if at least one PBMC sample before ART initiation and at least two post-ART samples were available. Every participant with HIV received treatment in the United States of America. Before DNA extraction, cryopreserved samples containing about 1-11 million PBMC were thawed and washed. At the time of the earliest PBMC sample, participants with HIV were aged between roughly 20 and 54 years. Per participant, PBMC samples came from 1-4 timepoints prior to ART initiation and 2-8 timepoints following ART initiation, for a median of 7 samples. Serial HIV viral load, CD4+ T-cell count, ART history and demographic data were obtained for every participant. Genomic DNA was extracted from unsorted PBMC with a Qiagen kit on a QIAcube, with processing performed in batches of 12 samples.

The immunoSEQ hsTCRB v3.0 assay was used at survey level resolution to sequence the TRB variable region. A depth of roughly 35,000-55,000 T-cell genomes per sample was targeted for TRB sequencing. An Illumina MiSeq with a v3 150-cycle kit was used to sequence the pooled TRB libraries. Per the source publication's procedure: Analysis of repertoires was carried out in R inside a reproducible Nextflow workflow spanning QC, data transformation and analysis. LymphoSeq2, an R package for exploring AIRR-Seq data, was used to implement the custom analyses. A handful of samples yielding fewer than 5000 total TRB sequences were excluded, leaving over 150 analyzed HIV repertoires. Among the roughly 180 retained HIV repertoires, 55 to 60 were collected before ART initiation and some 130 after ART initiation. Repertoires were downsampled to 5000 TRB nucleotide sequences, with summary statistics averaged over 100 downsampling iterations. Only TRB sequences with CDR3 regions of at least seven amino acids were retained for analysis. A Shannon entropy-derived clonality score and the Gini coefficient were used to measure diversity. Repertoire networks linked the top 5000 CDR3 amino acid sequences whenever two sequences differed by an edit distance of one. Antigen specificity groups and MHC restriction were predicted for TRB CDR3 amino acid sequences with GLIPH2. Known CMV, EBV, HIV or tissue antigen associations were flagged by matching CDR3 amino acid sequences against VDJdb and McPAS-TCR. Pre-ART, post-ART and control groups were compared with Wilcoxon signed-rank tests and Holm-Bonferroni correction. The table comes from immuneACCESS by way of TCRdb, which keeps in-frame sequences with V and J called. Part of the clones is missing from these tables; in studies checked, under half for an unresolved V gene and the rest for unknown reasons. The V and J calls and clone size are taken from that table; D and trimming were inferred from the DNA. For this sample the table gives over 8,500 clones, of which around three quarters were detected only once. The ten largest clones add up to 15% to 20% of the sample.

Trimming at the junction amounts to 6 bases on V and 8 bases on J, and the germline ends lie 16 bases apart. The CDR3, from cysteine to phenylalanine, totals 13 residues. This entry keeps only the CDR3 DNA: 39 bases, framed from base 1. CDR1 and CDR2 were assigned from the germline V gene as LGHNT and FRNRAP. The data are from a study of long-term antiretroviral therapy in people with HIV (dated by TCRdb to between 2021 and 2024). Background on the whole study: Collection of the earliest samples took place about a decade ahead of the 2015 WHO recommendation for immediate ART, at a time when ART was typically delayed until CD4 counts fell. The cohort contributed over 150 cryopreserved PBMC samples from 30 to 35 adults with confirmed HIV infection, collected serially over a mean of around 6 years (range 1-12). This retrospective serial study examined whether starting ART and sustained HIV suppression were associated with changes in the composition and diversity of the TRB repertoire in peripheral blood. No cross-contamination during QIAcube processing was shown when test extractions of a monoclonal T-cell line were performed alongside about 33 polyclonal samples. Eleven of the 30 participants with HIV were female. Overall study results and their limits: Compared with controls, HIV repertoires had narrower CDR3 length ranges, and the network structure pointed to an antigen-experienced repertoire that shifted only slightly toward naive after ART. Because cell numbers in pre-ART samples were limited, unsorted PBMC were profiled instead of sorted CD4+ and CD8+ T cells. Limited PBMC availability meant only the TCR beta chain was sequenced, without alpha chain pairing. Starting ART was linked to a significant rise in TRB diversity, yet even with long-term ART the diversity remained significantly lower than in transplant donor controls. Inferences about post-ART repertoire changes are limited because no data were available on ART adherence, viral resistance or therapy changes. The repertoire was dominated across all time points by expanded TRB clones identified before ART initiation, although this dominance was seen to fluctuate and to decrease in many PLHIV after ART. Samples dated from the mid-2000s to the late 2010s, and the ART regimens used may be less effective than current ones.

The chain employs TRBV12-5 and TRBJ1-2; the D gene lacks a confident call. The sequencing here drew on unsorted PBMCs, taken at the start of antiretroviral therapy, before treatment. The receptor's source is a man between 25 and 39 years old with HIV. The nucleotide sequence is TGTGCTAGTGGCCATCCCGAGCAGCTGGGCTACACCTTC. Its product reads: CASGHPEQLGYTF.